The 19 T cell receptor beta chains in this list originate from one sample, sequenced in a study of post-analysis software for immune sequencing data. Every TCR beta cDNA library bore unique molecular identifiers. TCRdb independently ran MiXCR on the PCR reads; one entry per CDR3 protein. This table has hundreds of thousands of distinct CDR3 sequences, roughly two fifths appearing once. No antigen is known for these receptors. Findings and limits, study-wide: Higher frequency in patients than in controls was seen for about five TRBV segments, with TRBV5-6, TRBV5-1 and TRBV20-1 among them.

The sequencing input was blood. The receptors stem from a girl between 10 and 17 years old with multiple sclerosis.

This clonotype turned up a few times. V and J are TRBV10-3 and TRBJ1-5; 10 nucleotides line up with TRBD1. The V and J ends lost 1 base and 4 bases, in that order; junction bases with no gene match: 7. The length of the CDR3 is 17 residues. The germline V gene has CDR1 ENHRY and CDR2 SYGVKD. In nucleotides, the CDR3 is TGTGCCATCAGTGAGTACCGGACAGGGGGGACGAATCAGCCCCAGCATTTT. This codes for CAISEYRTGGTNQPQHF.

The chain recombines TRBV6-5 with TRBJ2-7; 9 bases match TRBD2. The CDR3 has 13 amino acids. The germline CDR1 and CDR2 sequences are MNHEY and SVGAGI. The V gene end was trimmed by 4 bases and the J gene end by 5 bases; junction bases not matched to a gene: 3. CDR3 loop: CASSFSGSHEQYF. The DNA of the CDR3 is TGTGCCAGCAGTTTTAGCGGGAGCCACGAGCAGTACTTC.

In this sample, this clonotype turned up a few times. The chain recombines TRBV24-1 with TRBJ2-7; TRBD2 matches 14 bases. V dropped 4 bases and J dropped 7; count of bases not matched to a gene: 5. From germline, CDR1 is KGHDR and CDR2 SFDVKD. This CDR3 spans 15 amino acids. DNA for the CDR3: TGTGCCACCAGTGACGGGACTAGCGGGAGTTGGGAGCAGTACTTC. Translation: CATSDGTSGSWEQYF.

The chain combines TRBV12-3 or TRBV12-4 with TRBJ2-7, with 9 bases matching TRBD1. This CDR3 has 17 residues. Losses at the gene ends were 1 base for V and 4 bases for J; bases not matched to a gene: 11. The chain's CDR3 is CASSLGEYPGQGYEQYF. For the CDR3, the DNA is TGTGCCAGCAGTTTAGGGGAATACCCGGGACAGGGTTACGAGCAGTACTTC.

The chain links TRBV29-1 to TRBJ1-2; the match to TRBD1 covers 8 bases. Trimming took 3 bases from V and 2 from J; bases not matched to a gene: 2. This CDR3 contains 13 residues. Germline V lookup: CDR1 SQVTM, CDR2 ANQGSEA. The chain's CDR3 is CSVDQGANYGYTF. CDR3 DNA: TGCAGCGTTGACCAGGGGGCCAACTATGGCTACACCTTC.

This clonotype was counted between two and nine times. The V and J genes are TRBV12-3 or TRBV12-4 and TRBJ2-1; D is uncertain. V was pared by 5 bases and J by 3 bases, with 20 bases between. The CDR3 spans 17 residues. Here the CDR3 reads CASSPRKLGPSYNEQFF. CDR3 sequence (DNA): TGTGCCAGCAGTCCTCGGAAATTGGGCCCCAGCTACAATGAGCAGTTCTTC.

This clonotype has just a few counts. The V call is TRBV9, the J call TRBJ2-7, with D perhaps matching TRBD2 (6 bases). CDR1 SGDLS and CDR2 YYNGEE come from the germline V gene. V lost 6 bases and J 2 bases, leaving 12 bases between the germline ends. This CDR3 has 13 amino acids. The CDR3 nucleotides are TGTGCCAGCAACCCGGGCGGGACCTACGAGCAGTACTTC. It codes for CASNPGGTYEQYF.

A few counts support this clonotype. J is TRBJ2-7 and V is TRBV29-1; no reliable D call. The germline V gene encodes CDR1 SQVTM and CDR2 ANQGSEA. Trimming removed 1 base from V and 6 bases from J, with 10 bases in between. This CDR3 region has 12 residues. The CDR3 nucleotides read TGCAGCGTTGAAGGAGCTTTCCGCGAGCAGTACTTC. Encoded protein: CSVEGAFREQYF.

This clonotype was found a few times. J is TRBJ2-2 and V is TRBV12-3 or TRBV12-4; 11 nucleotides match TRBD2. V lost 3 bases to trimming and J lost 4 bases; unmatched junction nucleotides: 4. The CDR3 covers 16 residues. For the CDR3, the DNA is TGTGCCAGCAGTTTCCCGACTAGCGGGGTCACCGGGGAGCTGTTTTTT. It specifies CASSFPTSGVTGELFF.

Concerning this clonotype itself: Compared with germline, one end of the junction differs, possibly owing to a read error. J is TRBJ2-1 and V is TRBV5-5; D gene uncertain. This CDR3 has 16 amino acids. From germline, CDR1 is SGHKS and CDR2 YYEKEE (reference sequence). The CDR3 reads CVSSLAHRSSYNEQFF. The CDR3 DNA sequence: TGTGTCAGCAGCTTGGCCCACCGTAGCTCCTACAATGAGCAGTTCTTC.

The J gene is TRBJ2-2, the V gene TRBV10-3, with D unclear. The V gene lost 6 bases and the J gene lost 0 bases, with 8 bases spanning the gap. The CDR3 runs 14 residues. CDR1 is ENHRY, CDR2 SYGVKD, per germline. CDR3 DNA: TGTGCCATCAGCCTAGACACGAACACCGGGGAGCTGTTTTTT. Amino acid sequence: CAISLDTNTGELFF.

J is TRBJ2-7 and V is TRBV12-3 or TRBV12-4; the D gene is possibly TRBD2 (6 bases). V lost 3 bases to trimming and J lost 3 bases, with 12 bases between them. The CDR3 covers 14 residues. The CDR3 spells CASSFAGKIYEQYF. CDR3 coding DNA: TGTGCCAGCAGTTTTGCGGGAAAGATCTACGAGCAGTACTTC.

The chain links TRBV4-1 to TRBJ1-6; no clear D. The V end was cut by 1 base, the J end by 9 bases, with 7 bases between. The V gene's germline CDR1 is MGHRA and CDR2 YSYEKL. This CDR3 is built from 13 residues. CDR3 bases: TGCGCCAGCAGCCAAGGGGAGTCTTCACCCCTCCACTTT. Its translation: CASSQGESSPLHF.

The V and J genes are TRBV12-3 or TRBV12-4 and TRBJ2-1; 7 positions agree with TRBD1. The CDR3 is 16 residues long. After removal of 3 bases from V and 7 bases from J, the junction contained 12 bases not matched to a gene. The CDR3: CASSFQGQLFANEQFF. The CDR3 DNA reads as TGTGCCAGCAGTTTCCAGGGACAGTTGTTTGCGAATGAGCAGTTCTTC.

The rearrangement links TRBV27 to TRBJ1-2, with TRBD1 matching 9 bases. CDR3 length: 13 amino acids. Germline CDR1 MNHEY, CDR2 SMNVEV (reference sequence). With 11 bases clipped from V and 6 bases from J, the junction kept 10 bases outside the gene matches. In DNA form, the CDR3 reads TGTGCCCTTCGGAGGGACAGGGCGGATGGCTACACCTTC. Its protein product is CALRRDRADGYTF.

This clonotype showed up just a few times. The chain has TRBV12-3 or TRBV12-4 and TRBJ1-2; maybe TRBD1 (6 bases). V gave up 5 bases and J gave up 7 bases, with 26 bases separating them. The CDR3 covers 17 residues. CDR3 loop: CASSRTGLDHLFSGYTF. In nucleotides, the CDR3 is TGTGCCAGCAGTCGCACAGGGTTAGATCACTTATTCTCTGGCTACACCTTC.

This clonotype was seen once. The chain uses TRBV7-9 and TRBJ2-1, with D perhaps matching TRBD2 (6 bases). From germline, CDR1 is SEHNR and CDR2 FQNEAQ (reference sequence). V lost 4 bases to trimming and J lost 3 bases, with 13 bases between them. CDR3 length: 15 residues. Here the CDR3 reads CASSSPWGGYNEQFF. CDR3 nucleotides: TGTGCCAGCAGCTCCCCTTGGGGAGGCTACAATGAGCAGTTCTTC.

The chain couples TRBV20-1 to TRBJ1-2; 11 nucleotides line up with TRBD1. The CDR3 is 15 amino acids. V lost 3 bases to trimming and J lost 13 bases; unmatched junction nucleotides: 16. From germline, CDR1 is DFQATT and CDR2 SNEGSKA (reference sequence). CDR3 coding DNA: TGCAGTGCTAGGGGCGACTGGACAGGGGGCGCGGAGGGCACCTTC. Translation gives CSARGDWTGGAEGTF.

The rearrangement links TRBV4-3 to TRBJ2-6; D ambiguous. V lost 1 base and J 4 bases, leaving 8 bases between the germline ends. The CDR3 totals 15 residues. CDR1 and CDR2 from the germline V gene are LGHNA and YSLEER. As DNA, the CDR3 is TGCGCCAGCAGCCAAGGGCCCCGAGGGGCCAACGTCCTGACTTTC. It is translated as CASSQGPRGANVLTF.